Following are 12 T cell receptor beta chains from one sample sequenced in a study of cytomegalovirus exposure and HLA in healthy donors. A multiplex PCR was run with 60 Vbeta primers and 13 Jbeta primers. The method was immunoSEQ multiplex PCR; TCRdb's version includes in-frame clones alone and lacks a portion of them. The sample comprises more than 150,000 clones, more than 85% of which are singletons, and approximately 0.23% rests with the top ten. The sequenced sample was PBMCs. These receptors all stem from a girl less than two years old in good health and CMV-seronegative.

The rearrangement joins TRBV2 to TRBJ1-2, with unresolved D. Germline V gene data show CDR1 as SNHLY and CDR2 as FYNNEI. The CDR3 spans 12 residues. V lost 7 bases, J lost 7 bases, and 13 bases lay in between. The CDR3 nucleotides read TGTGCCAGCATTACCGGGGATGGTGGCTACACCTTC. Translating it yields CASITGDGGYTF.

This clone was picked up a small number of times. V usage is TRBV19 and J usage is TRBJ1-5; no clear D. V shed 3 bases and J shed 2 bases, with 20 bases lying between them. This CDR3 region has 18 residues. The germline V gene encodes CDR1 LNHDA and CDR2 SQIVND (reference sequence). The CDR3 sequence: CASSIRSIIRRGNQPQHF. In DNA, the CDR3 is TGTGCCAGTAGTATTAGGTCAATAATCCGGAGGGGCAATCAGCCCCAGCATTTT.

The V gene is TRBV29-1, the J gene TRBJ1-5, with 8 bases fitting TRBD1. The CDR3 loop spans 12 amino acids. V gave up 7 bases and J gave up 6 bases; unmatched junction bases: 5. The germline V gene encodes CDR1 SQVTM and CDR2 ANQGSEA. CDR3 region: CSAQTGGQPQHF. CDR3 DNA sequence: TGCAGCGCCCAAACAGGGGGTCAGCCCCAGCATTTT.

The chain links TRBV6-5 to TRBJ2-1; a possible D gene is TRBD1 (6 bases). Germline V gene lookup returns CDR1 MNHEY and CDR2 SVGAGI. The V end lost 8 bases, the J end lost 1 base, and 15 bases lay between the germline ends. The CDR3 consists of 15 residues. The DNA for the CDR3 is TGTGCCAGCTCGCTTCAGGGGAATTCCTACAATGAGCAGTTCTTC. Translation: CASSLQGNSYNEQFF.

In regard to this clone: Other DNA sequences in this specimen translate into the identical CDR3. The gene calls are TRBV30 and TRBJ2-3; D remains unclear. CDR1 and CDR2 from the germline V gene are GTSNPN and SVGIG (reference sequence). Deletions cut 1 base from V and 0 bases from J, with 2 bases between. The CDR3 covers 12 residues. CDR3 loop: CAWSASTDTQYF. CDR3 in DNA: TGTGCCTGGAGTGCTAGCACAGATACGCAGTATTTT.

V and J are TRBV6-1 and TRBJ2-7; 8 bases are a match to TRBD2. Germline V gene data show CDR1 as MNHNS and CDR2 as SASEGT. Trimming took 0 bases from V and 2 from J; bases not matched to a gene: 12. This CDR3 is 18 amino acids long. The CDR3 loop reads CASSEALLGAGAAYEQYF. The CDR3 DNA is TGTGCCAGCAGTGAAGCGCTTCTAGGAGCGGGGGCCGCCTACGAGCAGTACTTC.

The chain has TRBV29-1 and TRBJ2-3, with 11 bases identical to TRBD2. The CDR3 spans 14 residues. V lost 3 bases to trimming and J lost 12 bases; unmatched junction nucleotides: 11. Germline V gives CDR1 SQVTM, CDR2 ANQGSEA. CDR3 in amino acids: CSVEGGSGGEVQYF. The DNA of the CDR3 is TGCAGCGTTGAGGGCGGTAGCGGGGGGGAAGTACAGTATTTT.

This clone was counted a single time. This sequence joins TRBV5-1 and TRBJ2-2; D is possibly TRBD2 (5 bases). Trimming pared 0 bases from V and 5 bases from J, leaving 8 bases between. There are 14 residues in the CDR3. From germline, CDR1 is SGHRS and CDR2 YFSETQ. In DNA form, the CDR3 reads TGCGCCAGCAGCTTGGGTTCGGGAACCGGGGAGCTGTTTTTT. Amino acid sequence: CASSLGSGTGELFF.

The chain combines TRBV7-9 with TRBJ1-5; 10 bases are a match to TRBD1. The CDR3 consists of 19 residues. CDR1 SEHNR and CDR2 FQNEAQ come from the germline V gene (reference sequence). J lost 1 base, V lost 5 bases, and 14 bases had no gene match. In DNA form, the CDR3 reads TGTGCCAGCAGCGGGGGCCCGGGACAGGGGTGGTCGAGCAATCAGCCCCAGCATTTT. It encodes CASSGGPGQGWSSNQPQHF.

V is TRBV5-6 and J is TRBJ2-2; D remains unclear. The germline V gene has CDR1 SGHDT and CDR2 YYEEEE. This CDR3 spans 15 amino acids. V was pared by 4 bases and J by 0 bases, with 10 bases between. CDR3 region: CASSVRFANTGELFF. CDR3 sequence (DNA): TGTGCCAGCAGCGTCAGGTTTGCGAACACCGGGGAGCTGTTTTTT.

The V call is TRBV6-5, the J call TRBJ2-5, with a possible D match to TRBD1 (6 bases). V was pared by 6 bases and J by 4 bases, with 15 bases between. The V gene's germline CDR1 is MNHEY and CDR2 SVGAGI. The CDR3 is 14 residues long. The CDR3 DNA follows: TGTGCCAGCAGGGGGACACCCTGGGGAGAGACCCAGTACTTC. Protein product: CASRGTPWGETQYF.

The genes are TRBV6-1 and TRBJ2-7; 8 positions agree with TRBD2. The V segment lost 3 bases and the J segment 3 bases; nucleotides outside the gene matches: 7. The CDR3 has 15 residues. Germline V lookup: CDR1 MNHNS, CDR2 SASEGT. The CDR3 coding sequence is TGTGCCAGCAGTGATGTTACTAGCGGATACTACGAGCAGTACTTC. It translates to CASSDVTSGYYEQYF.